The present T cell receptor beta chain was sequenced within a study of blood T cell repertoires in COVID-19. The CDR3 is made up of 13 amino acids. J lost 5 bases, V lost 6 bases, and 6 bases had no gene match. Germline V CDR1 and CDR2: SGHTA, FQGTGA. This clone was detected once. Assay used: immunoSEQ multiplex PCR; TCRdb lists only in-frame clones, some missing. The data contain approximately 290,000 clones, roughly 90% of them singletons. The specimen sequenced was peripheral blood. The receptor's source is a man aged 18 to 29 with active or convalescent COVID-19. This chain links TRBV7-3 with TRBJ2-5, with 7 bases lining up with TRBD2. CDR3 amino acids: CASSSAGVETQYF. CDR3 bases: TGTGCCAGCAGTTCTGCGGGAGTGGAGACCCAGTACTTC.